This entry features one T cell receptor beta chain sequence. Only in-frame clones appear in the TCRdb table, and some are missing; sequencing was by immunoSEQ multiplex PCR. The data contain approximately 73,000 clones, 86% of them seen just once; the ten biggest clones take up 1.9%. The sample comes from a study of blood T cell repertoires in COVID-19. Study as a whole: Italy, Spain and the United States were the sources of the convalescent and acute COVID-19 samples.

CDR3 length: 16 residues. The V gene's germline CDR1 is MNHEY and CDR2 SMNVEV (reference sequence). Trimming stripped 5 bases from V and 0 bases from J, with 11 bases between. The sequence came from an older woman with acute or convalescent COVID-19. Material: peripheral blood. The chain employs TRBV27 and TRBJ1-6; no clear D. This CDR3 is CASSPQRSSYNSPLHF. CDR3 DNA sequence: TGTGCCAGCAGTCCCCAGCGGAGCTCCTATAATTCACCCCTCCACTTT.